This T cell receptor beta chain was obtained from a study of identical twins. Findings of the study overall: Less excess twin sharing appeared in beta out-of-frame sequences. Carriage of fewer insertions was seen in abundant cord blood beta clonotypes, whereas memory repertoires showed none.

Comment on this clonotype: Its antigen remains unknown.

MiXCR, run by TCRdb on the 5' RACE reads, gives a single entry per CDR3 protein. The sample shows about 520,000 distinct CDR3 sequences, 22% of them seen only once. Germline V gives CDR1 MDHEN, CDR2 SYDVKM. V dropped 3 bases and J dropped 5; count of bases not matched to a gene: 5. This CDR3 contains 15 residues. The same sample was also studied in work on T cells expressing NK-cell markers. This second report adds: Of the CD8+ T cells in a handful of donors, roughly 1.0-7.0% belonged to dominant NKG2C+ clonotypes.

Specimen: CD4+ T cells sorted from blood. The rearrangement uses TRBV28 and TRBJ2-1, with 9 bases identical to TRBD1. The TCR comes from a woman aged 18-30 years in good health. The CDR3 loop is CASSFGDRDNNEQFF. The CDR3 DNA follows: TGTGCCAGCAGTTTCGGGGACAGGGACAACAATGAGCAGTTCTTC.